The sequence of this T cell receptor beta chain was determined in a study of blood T cell repertoires in COVID-19. In the study overall: T cells, B-cell-depleted T cells, or PBMCs supplied cDNA or gDNA.

Assay used: immunoSEQ multiplex PCR; TCRdb lists only in-frame clones, some missing. The table shows about 120,000 clones, with 65% to 85% occurring only once. Per the germline V gene, CDR1 is SGHTS and CDR2 is YDEGEE. V was clipped by 3 bases and J by 1 base, with 17 bases between them. This CDR3 region has 16 residues. The chain is built from TRBV5-8 and TRBJ2-7; the D is unclear. Sequencing input: peripheral blood. This TCR derives from a man of 80 years or more with active or convalescent COVID-19. The CDR3, as DNA: TGTGCCAGCAGCTCCGTGACGGGTTCGTTGTCCTACGAGCAGTACTTC. This codes for CASSSVTGSLSYEQYF.